The 18 T cell receptor beta chains below all came from one sample that was sequenced in a study of CD8+ T cells in alopecia areata. cDNA reverse transcribed from extracted RNA served as the sequencing template. TCRdb keeps only in-frame clones here, not all; method: immunoSEQ multiplex PCR. Altogether some 180,000 clones are present, roughly 50% being singletons, with the ten largest covering about 10%. Treatment defined: oral pan-JAK inhibitor, 5-10 mg twice daily. Sequenced here: CD8+ T cells sorted from blood, sampled at week 24, from a patient treated with tofacitinib. The receptors were sampled from a human donor with alopecia areata.

The V gene is TRBV19, the J gene TRBJ1-1; no clear D gene. The CDR3 is 14 residues long. Germline V gene data show CDR1 as LNHDA and CDR2 as SQIVND (reference sequence). V was cut by 3 bases and J by 3 bases, with 11 bases left in between. This CDR3 is CASSIWSGDTEAFF. DNA of the CDR3: TGTGCCAGTAGTATTTGGTCGGGAGACACTGAAGCTTTCTTT.

This clone was counted once. The chain couples TRBV7-8 to TRBJ1-1; maybe TRBD1 (6 bases). The ends were cut back, 5 bases at V and 4 bases at J, with 29 bases in the middle. Germline assignment: CDR1 SGHVS and CDR2 FQNEAQ. The CDR3 is 19 amino acids. This CDR3 reads CASSPLRIRDTHPSTEAFF. The CDR3 DNA follows: TGTGCCAGCAGCCCTCTAAGAATCCGGGACACCCACCCGAGCACTGAAGCTTTCTTT.

The genes are TRBV30 and TRBJ1-1, with 12 bases fitting TRBD1. CDR1 GTSNPN and CDR2 SVGIG come from the germline V gene (reference sequence). CDR3 size: 14 residues. V lost 2 bases, J lost 7 bases, and 5 bases stayed unmatched. CDR3 in DNA: TGTGCCTGGAGTCTCGGGACAGGGGGCGGTGAAGCTTTCTTT. Encoded protein: CAWSLGTGGGEAFF.

This clone showed up just a few times. The chain couples TRBV27 to TRBJ1-5, with 7 bases fitting TRBD1. This CDR3 has 12 amino acids. The germline gives CDR1 MNHEY, CDR2 SMNVEV (reference sequence). V lost 5 bases to trimming and J lost 5 bases; unmatched junction nucleotides: 0. The CDR3 coding sequence is TGTGCCAGCAGTCAGGGGGATCAGCCCCAGCATTTT. Its protein product is CASSQGDQPQHF.

The CDR3 sequence is CASTRGEEEQFF. The CDR3 nucleotides are TGTGCCAGCACCCGCGGGGAGGAAGAGCAGTTCTTC. The chain is built from TRBV13 and TRBJ2-1, with D perhaps matching TRBD2 (6 bases). With 7 bases removed from V and 10 bases from J, the gap between germline ends came to 14 bases. The CDR3 length is 12 residues. Germline CDR1 is PRHDT and CDR2 is FYEKMQ (reference sequence). Full variable domain (rest looked up from reference TRBV13 and TRBJ2-1): AAGVIQSPRHLIKEKRETATLKCYPIPRHDTVYWYQQGPGQDPQFLISFYEKMQSDKGSIPDRFSAQQFSDYHSELNMSSLELGDSALYFCASTRGEEEQFFGPGTRLTVL.

The chain uses TRBV4-3 and TRBJ2-5; D may be TRBD2 (6 bases). The CDR3 is made up of 15 amino acids. Germline loops: CDR1 LGHNA, CDR2 YSLEER. The V end lost 1 base, the J end lost 5 bases, and 14 bases lay between the germline ends. The CDR3 sequence: CASSQVWTTGETQYF. In nucleotides, the CDR3 is TGCGCCAGCAGCCAAGTGTGGACTACCGGGGAGACCCAGTACTTC.

This clone showed up just a few times. V and J are TRBV27 and TRBJ2-2; D gene uncertain. Germline lookup yields CDR1 MNHEY and CDR2 SMNVEV (reference sequence). This CDR3 region has 12 residues. With 5 bases removed from V and 5 bases from J, the gap between germline ends came to 6 bases. The CDR3 DNA sequence: TGTGCCAGCAGTCCCGGGACCGGGGAGCTGTTTTTT. Protein product: CASSPGTGELFF.

This clone was observed a few times. The chain recombines TRBV5-6 with TRBJ1-6; 8 nucleotides match TRBD1. The germline CDR1 and CDR2 sequences are SGHDT and YYEEEE. V trimming: 4 bases; J trimming: 7 bases; junction bases outside the gene matches: 4. The CDR3 is 14 residues long. CDR3 amino acids: CASSLRQGNSPLHF. In DNA form, the CDR3 reads TGTGCCAGCAGCCTCCGACAGGGGAATTCACCCCTCCACTTT.

This clone was counted once. The chain couples TRBV4-3 to TRBJ2-7; D is perhaps TRBD1 (5 bases). CDR3 length: 18 amino acids. Germline V gene sequence: CDR1 LGHNA, CDR2 YSLEER. Trimming left V 0 bases short and J 4 bases short, with 22 bases between. CDR3 nucleotide sequence: TGCGCCAGCAGCCAAGATTCTGGGGCTCCCGCCATTCCGTACGAGCAGTACTTC. Translating it yields CASSQDSGAPAIPYEQYF.

The chain carries TRBV29-1 and TRBJ2-3; D gene ambiguous. This CDR3 comprises 12 residues. Looked up from germline, CDR1 is SQVTM and CDR2 is ANQGSEA. With 4 bases removed from V and 3 bases from J, the gap between germline ends came to 8 bases. The CDR3 DNA sequence: TGCAGCGTTGGTACGGTAACAGATACGCAGTATTTT. This gives the protein CSVGTVTDTQYF.

This clone appeared a few times. J is TRBJ2-7 and V is TRBV27, with D unclear. The V end lost 8 bases, the J end lost 1 base, and 12 bases lay between the germline ends. This CDR3 has 13 residues. The germline gives CDR1 MNHEY, CDR2 SMNVEV (reference sequence). The CDR3 region has the DNA TGTGCCAGCGGCTTGAAAGGGTCCTACGAGCAGTACTTC. Residues: CASGLKGSYEQYF.

The chain has TRBV30 and TRBJ2-7; TRBD2 matches 8 bases. CDR1 and CDR2 (germline): GTSNPN, SVGIG (reference sequence). The length of the CDR3 is 14 residues. V trimming: 2 bases; J trimming: 0 bases; junction bases outside the gene matches: 3. CDR3 bases: TGTGCCTGGAGTCGCGGGGGGCGCTCCTACGAGCAGTACTTC. Translation: CAWSRGGRSYEQYF.

This clone showed up just a few times. The gene calls are TRBV29-1 and TRBJ2-2; maybe TRBD1 (6 bases). This CDR3 is 18 amino acids long. Trimming cost V 0 bases and J 0 bases, with 17 bases left between them. In germline, CDR1 is SQVTM, CDR2 ANQGSEA. CDR3 nucleotides: TGCAGCGTTGAAGATACGAGCCCTGGACAGCCGAACACCGGGGAGCTGTTTTTT. Its protein product is CSVEDTSPGQPNTGELFF.

Worth noting for this clone: The same CDR3 also results from other DNA sequences found in this sample. This chain uses TRBV30 with TRBJ2-7; D is unresolved. There are 11 residues in the CDR3. V was cut by 1 base and J by 4 bases, with 5 bases left in between. Germline V gene sequence: CDR1 GTSNPN, CDR2 SVGIG (reference sequence). The CDR3 loop is CAWSGGYEQYF. CDR3 DNA: TGTGCCTGGAGTGGTGGTTACGAGCAGTACTTC. The full variable domain, in which reference TRBV30 and TRBJ2-7 provide the parts outside the CDR3, is SQTIHQWPATLVQPVGSPLSLECTVEGTSNPNLYWYRQAAGRGLQLLFYSVGIGQISSEVPQNLSASRPQDRQFILSSKKLLLSDSGFYLCAWSGGYEQYFGPGTRLTVT.

The J gene is TRBJ2-1, the V gene TRBV19; 10 bases line up with TRBD2. Germline-derived CDR1 and CDR2 are LNHDA and SQIVND (reference sequence). This CDR3 has 12 residues. V gave up 8 bases and J gave up 8 bases; unmatched junction bases: 3. The CDR3 DNA reads as TGTGCCAGTCGAAGCGGGGGGGATGAGCAGTTCTTC. This encodes CASRSGGDEQFF.

The genes are TRBV7-9 and TRBJ1-1, with 9 bases that match TRBD1. The CDR3 runs to 16 residues. V gave up 3 bases and J gave up 1 base; unmatched junction bases: 6. Per the germline V gene, CDR1 is SEHNR and CDR2 is FQNEAQ (reference sequence). This CDR3 is CASSFTDRGQNTEAFF. CDR3 DNA sequence: TGTGCCAGCAGCTTTACGGACAGGGGACAGAACACTGAAGCTTTCTTT.

This CDR3 reads CASSFGLYTEAFF. As DNA, the CDR3 is TGTGCCAGCAGTTTTGGACTGTACACTGAAGCTTTCTTT. The chain couples TRBV27 to TRBJ1-1; no clear D. V lost 3 bases and J 3 bases, leaving 8 bases between the germline ends. Germline lookup yields CDR1 MNHEY and CDR2 SMNVEV (reference sequence). CDR3 length equals 13 residues.

This clone was recorded once. The V gene is TRBV7-8, the J gene TRBJ2-5; 9 positions match TRBD2. V dropped 3 bases and J dropped 5; count of bases not matched to a gene: 4. Germline values: CDR1 SGHVS, CDR2 FQNEAQ. The CDR3 has 14 residues. The CDR3 nucleotides read TGTGCCAGCAGCTTGGCGGGGGGGCTCGAGACCCAGTACTTC. The encoded protein is CASSLAGGLETQYF.